Below, one T cell receptor (beta chain) is given with its context. Its target is not known. The same CDR3 can be traced to other DNA sequences in this sample. The sample is drawn from a study of brain T cells in children with intractable seizures. General study results and limits: Absence of clones before surgery may stem from lower sequencing depth.

The data were produced by immunoSEQ multiplex PCR, yet TCRdb's version contains in-frame clones alone and is incomplete. The sample has 70,000 to 90,000 clones; 85% to 95% are singletons. This CDR3 is built from 12 residues. Trimming left V 0 bases short and J 4 bases short, with 4 bases between. CDR1 is SGDLS and CDR2 is YYNGEE in the germline V gene. Surgery cases with the highest brain T cell transcript signatures were chosen for sequencing. The source was peripheral blood, collected at surgery. The clonotype was recovered from a boy less than two years old with tuberous sclerosis and intractable seizures. The chain combines TRBV9 with TRBJ1-2; D unclear. The CDR3 sequence: CASSVGGYGYTF. The CDR3 region has the DNA TGTGCCAGCAGCGTAGGTGGCTATGGCTACACCTTC.